The 22 T cell receptor beta chains given below trace back to one sample, sequenced in a study of control samples from healthy donors and cancer patients. Measured with immunoSEQ multiplex PCR; TCRdb has only the in-frame clones, and not every one. The sample records roughly 170,000 clones, 90% to 95% being singletons. What was sequenced was blood. These receptors were collected from a woman between 18 and 29 years old in good health.

The rearrangement joins TRBV5-6 to TRBJ2-7; D gene unclear. Trimming cost V 4 bases and J 3 bases, with 11 bases left between them. CDR1 SGHDT and CDR2 YYEEEE come from the germline V gene. The CDR3 has 13 amino acids. CDR3 nucleotide sequence: TGTGCCAGCAGCCCAGGAAAAAACTACGAGCAGTACTTC. It specifies CASSPGKNYEQYF.

In this sample, this clone turned up once. The chain uses TRBV6-5 and TRBJ2-7; 8 bases agree with TRBD2. V lost 5 bases to trimming and J lost 6 bases; unmatched junction nucleotides: 9. The germline V gene encodes CDR1 MNHEY and CDR2 SVGAGI. The CDR3 totals 14 residues. CDR3 nucleotides: TGTGCCAGCAGTCCGGGGGGGTCCGCTAGCGAGCAGTACTTC. It yields the protein CASSPGGSASEQYF.

The V call is TRBV4-1, the J call TRBJ2-2; 11 bases fit TRBD1. The CDR3 sequence is 14 residues long. The germline CDR1 and CDR2 sequences are MGHRA and YSYEKL. The V gene end was trimmed by 8 bases and the J gene end by 4 bases; junction bases not matched to a gene: 3. The CDR3 sequence is CASGGTGGTGELFF. The CDR3 DNA follows: TGCGCCAGCGGCGGGACAGGGGGCACCGGGGAGCTGTTTTTT.

The chain uses TRBV7-2 and TRBJ2-5; TRBD1 might be the D (6 bases). The CDR3 runs 13 residues. Germline CDR1 is SGHTA and CDR2 is FQGNSA. The V end lost 5 bases, the J end lost 5 bases, and 12 bases lay between the germline ends. CDR3 DNA: TGTGCCAGCAGCGGCCCAGGGGAGGAGACCCAGTACTTC. As protein: CASSGPGEETQYF.

The rearrangement links TRBV5-1 to TRBJ2-5; D is unresolved. Between the trimmed V and J ends, which lost 0 bases and 5 bases, there was a span of 8 bases. CDR1 is SGHRS, CDR2 YFSETQ, per germline. The CDR3 runs 13 residues. This chain's CDR3 is CASSLASGETQYF. The CDR3 DNA reads TGCGCCAGCAGCTTGGCTTCCGGGGAGACCCAGTACTTC.

V is TRBV6-5 and J is TRBJ1-1; no firm D call. Deletions cut 8 bases from V and 1 base from J, with 8 bases between. The CDR3 is made up of 12 amino acids. CDR1 is MNHEY, CDR2 SVGAGI, per germline. Here the CDR3 DNA reads TGTGCCAGCCATCGAGGGAACACTGAAGCTTTCTTT. This translates into CASHRGNTEAFF.

This chain links TRBV3-1 (or the pseudogene TRBV3-2) with TRBJ1-2; D is possibly TRBD1 (5 bases). The CDR3 is made up of 12 amino acids. With 1 base removed from V and 6 bases from J, the gap between germline ends came to 6 bases. Germline-derived CDR1 and CDR2 are LGHDT and YNNKEL (reference sequence). CDR3: CASSQGGNGYTF. Written as DNA, the CDR3 is TGTGCCAGCAGCCAAGGGGGGAATGGCTACACCTTC.

V gene TRBV27 combines with J gene TRBJ2-3; D is possibly TRBD1 or TRBD2 (5 bases each). This CDR3 region has 14 residues. V was clipped by 3 bases and J by 5 bases, with 12 bases between them. Germline CDR1 reads MNHEY; CDR2 reads SMNVEV (reference sequence). CDR3 in DNA: TGTGCCAGCAGTTTGTGGGGGATGCAAGATACGCAGTATTTT. Translation gives CASSLWGMQDTQYF.

V gene TRBV7-3 combines with J gene TRBJ2-3; 8 bases match TRBD2. The CDR3 consists of 18 residues. J lost 1 base, V lost 4 bases, and 13 bases had no gene match. The germline V gene encodes CDR1 SGHTA and CDR2 FQGTGA. Written as DNA, the CDR3 is TGTGCCAGCAGCTCCCCCAGCGGGAGTATTTTGGGCACAGATACGCAGTATTTT. Translating gives CASSSPSGSILGTDTQYF.

CDR3 amino acids: CASSPGTGKIVGSNEKLFF. CDR3 DNA: TGTGCCAGCAGCCCTGGGACAGGGAAGATTGTGGGGAGTAATGAAAAACTGTTTTTT. The rearrangement links TRBV28 to TRBJ1-4; 9 bases fit TRBD1. The germline CDR1 and CDR2 sequences are MDHEN and SYDVKM. Trimming at V came to 6 bases and at J to 4 bases, leaving 18 bases not matched to a gene. The CDR3 loop spans 19 amino acids.

This chain uses TRBV28 with TRBJ1-6; D remains ambiguous. The V gene's germline CDR1 is MDHEN and CDR2 SYDVKM. V gave up 3 bases and J gave up 2 bases, with 8 bases separating them. The CDR3 runs 15 residues. The CDR3 reads CASSFDGAYNSPLHF. In nucleotides, the CDR3 is TGTGCCAGCAGTTTCGACGGGGCCTATAATTCACCCCTCCACTTT.

V and J are TRBV3-1 (or the pseudogene TRBV3-2) and TRBJ1-5; a weak D match, TRBD1 (6 bases). This CDR3 is built from 15 residues. Looked up from germline, CDR1 is LGHDT and CDR2 is YNNKEL (reference sequence). The V end lost 3 bases, the J end lost 1 base, and 10 bases lay between the germline ends. The CDR3 coding sequence is TGTGCCAGCAGCCAGCGGGGGCAGAGCAATCAGCCCCAGCATTTT. As protein: CASSQRGQSNQPQHF.

The V and J genes are TRBV27 and TRBJ2-1; the match to TRBD2 covers 7 bases. In germline, CDR1 is MNHEY, CDR2 SMNVEV (reference sequence). CDR3 length: 12 amino acids. V lost 5 bases to trimming and J lost 12 bases; unmatched junction nucleotides: 7. DNA for the CDR3: TGTGCCAGCAGTAACAGACTAGCTGGGCAGTTCTTC. Its protein product is CASSNRLAGQFF.

The chain is built from TRBV5-1 and TRBJ2-3; D tentatively reads TRBD1 or TRBD2 (5 bases each). This CDR3 is 15 amino acids long. The V end lost 4 bases, the J end lost 5 bases, and 17 bases lay between the germline ends. CDR1 is SGHRS and CDR2 is YFSETQ in the germline V gene. This CDR3 reads CASSAAGTGEDTQYF. CDR3 nucleotides: TGCGCCAGCAGCGCCGCAGGGACCGGCGAAGATACGCAGTATTTT.

The V and J genes are TRBV6-6 and TRBJ1-2; 8 bases match TRBD1. This CDR3 region has 13 residues. V shed 5 bases and J 6 bases; nucleotides not matched to a gene: 5. In germline, CDR1 is MNHNY, CDR2 SVGAGI (reference sequence). CDR3 in DNA: TGTGCCAGCAGTGCCAGGGGGCCCAATGGCTACACCTTC. Translated, it gives CASSARGPNGYTF.

This sequence joins TRBV28 and TRBJ1-4, with D perhaps matching TRBD1 (5 bases). The CDR3 spans 15 residues. V shed 5 bases and J shed 6 bases, with 16 bases lying between them. Germline loops: CDR1 MDHEN, CDR2 SYDVKM. The DNA of the CDR3 is TGTGCCAGCAGTCCTCCGGGACCCCCGGATGAAAAACTGTTTTTT. This sequence encodes CASSPPGPPDEKLFF.

This chain joins TRBV7-2 and TRBJ1-2; perhaps TRBD1 as D (6 bases). This CDR3 has 14 residues. Germline V CDR1 and CDR2: SGHTA, FQGNSA. V was pared by 3 bases and J by 4 bases, with 12 bases between. This CDR3 is CASSFRQDGYGYTF. The CDR3 coding sequence is TGTGCCAGCAGCTTCCGACAGGATGGCTATGGCTACACCTTC.

This chain links TRBV13 with TRBJ2-7; unclear D gene. V lost 5 bases to trimming and J lost 2 bases, with 7 bases between them. Per the germline V gene, CDR1 is PRHDT and CDR2 is FYEKMQ (reference sequence). The CDR3 sequence is 12 residues long. CDR3 amino acids: CASSAQTYEQYF. CDR3 DNA: TGTGCCAGCAGCGCCCAAACCTACGAGCAGTACTTC.

The gene calls are TRBV19 and TRBJ2-3; maybe TRBD2 (6 bases). Trimming took 6 bases from V and 4 from J, leaving 17 bases between them. The CDR3 loop spans 15 amino acids. The germline V gene has CDR1 LNHDA and CDR2 SQIVND (reference sequence). The CDR3 DNA is TGTGCCAGTAGCGTAAGCGGGTCTCTCGCAGATACGCAGTATTTT. As protein: CASSVSGSLADTQYF.

The chain carries TRBV9 and TRBJ2-3, with TRBD1 identical over 7 bases. The CDR3 consists of 15 residues. V gave up 3 bases and J gave up 0 bases; unmatched junction bases: 4. From germline, CDR1 is SGDLS and CDR2 YYNGEE. This CDR3 is CASSAGGSSTDTQYF. CDR3 DNA: TGTGCCAGCAGCGCAGGGGGATCTAGCACAGATACGCAGTATTTT.

The rearrangement joins TRBV6-5 to TRBJ2-2; perhaps TRBD2 as D (5 bases). V lost 8 bases, J lost 4 bases, and 11 bases lay in between. CDR3 length: 13 residues. CDR1 is MNHEY, CDR2 SVGAGI, per germline. The CDR3, as DNA: TGTGCCAGCGGGAGATCGGTCACCGGGGAGCTGTTTTTT. It specifies CASGRSVTGELFF.

This CDR3 is CASSPPRPRETQYF. DNA of the CDR3: TGTGCCAGCTCACCACCGCGACCCAGGGAGACCCAGTACTTC. This chain links TRBV18 with TRBJ2-5; D call uncertain. Trimming took off 0 bases at V and 5 bases at J, with 10 bases between the two ends. Germline V gene sequence: CDR1 KGHSH, CDR2 LQKENI. The length of the CDR3 is 14 residues.